One sample yielded the 2 T cell receptor beta chains listed below, sequenced in a study of blood T cell repertoires in COVID-19. Repertoires were generated with immunoSEQ multiplex PCR, while TCRdb's copy carries only in-frame clones and drops some. This table holds 99,000 or so clones, around 80% found once. The sample comprised peripheral blood. All receptors derive from a woman older than 75 with acute or convalescent COVID-19.

J is TRBJ1-4 and V is TRBV5-8; D is unresolved. The germline V and J ends were trimmed by 3 bases and 7 bases, with 16 bases remaining between them. Germline CDR1 is SGHTS and CDR2 is YDEGEE. The CDR3 extends over 15 amino acids. CDR3 sequence reads: CASSYGSLRGEKLFF. The CDR3 DNA reads TGTGCCAGCAGCTATGGTTCCCTTCGAGGTGAAAAACTGTTTTTT.

The chain couples TRBV7-8 to TRBJ2-2, with 14 bases identical to TRBD2. The CDR3 sequence is 16 residues long. Germline V lookup: CDR1 SGHVS, CDR2 FQNEAQ. Trimming cost V 5 bases and J 7 bases; bases outside gene matches: 6. This chain's CDR3 is CASSAGLAGVVGELFF. The CDR3 nucleotides read TGTGCCAGCAGCGCGGGACTAGCGGGAGTGGTCGGGGAGCTGTTTTTT.